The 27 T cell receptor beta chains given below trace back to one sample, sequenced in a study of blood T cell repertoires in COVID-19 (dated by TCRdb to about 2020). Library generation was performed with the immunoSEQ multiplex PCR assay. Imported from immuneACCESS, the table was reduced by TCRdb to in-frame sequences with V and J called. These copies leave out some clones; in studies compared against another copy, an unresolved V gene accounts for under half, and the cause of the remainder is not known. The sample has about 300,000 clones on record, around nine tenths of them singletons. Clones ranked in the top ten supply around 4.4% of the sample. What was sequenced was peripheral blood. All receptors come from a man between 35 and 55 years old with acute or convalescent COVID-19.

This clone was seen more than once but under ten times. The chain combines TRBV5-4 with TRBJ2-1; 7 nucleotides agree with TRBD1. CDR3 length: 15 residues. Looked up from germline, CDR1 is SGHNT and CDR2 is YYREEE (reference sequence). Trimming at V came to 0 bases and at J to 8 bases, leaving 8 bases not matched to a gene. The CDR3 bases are TGTGCCAGCAGCTTGGGACAGGGTGGACTCGATGAGCAGTTCTTC. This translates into CASSLGQGGLDEQFF.

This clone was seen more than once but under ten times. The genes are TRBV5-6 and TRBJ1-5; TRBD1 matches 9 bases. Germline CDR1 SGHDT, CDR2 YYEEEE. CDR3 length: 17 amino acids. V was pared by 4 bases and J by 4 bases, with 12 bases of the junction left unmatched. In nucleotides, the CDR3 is TGTGCCAGCAGCCTACTAGGGGGGACAGGGCCGAATCAGCCCCAGCATTTT. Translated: CASSLLGGTGPNQPQHF.

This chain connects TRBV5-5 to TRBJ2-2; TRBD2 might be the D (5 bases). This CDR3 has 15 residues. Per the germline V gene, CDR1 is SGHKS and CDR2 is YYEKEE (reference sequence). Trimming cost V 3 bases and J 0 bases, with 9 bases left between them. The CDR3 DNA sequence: TGTGCCAGCAGCTCGGACTGGGCGAACACCGGGGAGCTGTTTTTT. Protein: CASSSDWANTGELFF.

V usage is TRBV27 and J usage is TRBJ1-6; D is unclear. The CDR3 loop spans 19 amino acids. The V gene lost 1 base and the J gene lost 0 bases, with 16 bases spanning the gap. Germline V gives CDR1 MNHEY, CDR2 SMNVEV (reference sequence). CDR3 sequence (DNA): TGTGCCAGCAGTTTATTTCCAGAGGGATTTAGCTCCTATAATTCACCCCTCCACTTT. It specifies CASSLFPEGFSSYNSPLHF.

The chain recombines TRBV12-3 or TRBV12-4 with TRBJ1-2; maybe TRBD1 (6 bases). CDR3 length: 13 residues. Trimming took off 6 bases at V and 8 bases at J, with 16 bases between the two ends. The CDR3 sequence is CASSSQGPRGYTF. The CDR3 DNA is TGTGCCAGCAGCTCTCAGGGGCCAAGGGGCTACACCTTC.

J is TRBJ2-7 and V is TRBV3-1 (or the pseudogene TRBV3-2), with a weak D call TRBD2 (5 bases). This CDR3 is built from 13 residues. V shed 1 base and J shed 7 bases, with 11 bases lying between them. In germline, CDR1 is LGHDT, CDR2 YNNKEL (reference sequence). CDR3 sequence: CASSQAWPGEQYF. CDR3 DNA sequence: TGTGCCAGCAGCCAAGCCTGGCCGGGAGAGCAGTACTTC.

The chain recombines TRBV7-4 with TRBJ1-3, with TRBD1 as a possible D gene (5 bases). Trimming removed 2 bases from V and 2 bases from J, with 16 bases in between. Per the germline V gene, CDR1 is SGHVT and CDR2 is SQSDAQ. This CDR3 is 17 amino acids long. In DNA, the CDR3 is TGTGCCAGCAGCTTAAACCTAGGGGAACTGACTGGAAACACCATATATTTT. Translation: CASSLNLGELTGNTIYF.

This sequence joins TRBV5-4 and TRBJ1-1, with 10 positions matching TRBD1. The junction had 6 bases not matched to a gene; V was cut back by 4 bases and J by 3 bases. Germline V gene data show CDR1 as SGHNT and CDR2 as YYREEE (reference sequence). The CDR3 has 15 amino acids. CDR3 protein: CASSRDRGHDTEAFF. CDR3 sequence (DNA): TGTGCCAGCAGCCGCGACAGGGGGCACGACACTGAAGCTTTCTTT.

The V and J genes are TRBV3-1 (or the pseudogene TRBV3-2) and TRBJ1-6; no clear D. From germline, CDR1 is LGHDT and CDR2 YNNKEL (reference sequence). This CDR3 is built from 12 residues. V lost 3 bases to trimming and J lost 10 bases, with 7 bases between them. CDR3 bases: TGTGCCAGCAGCCATGGTGAGTCACCCCTCCACTTT. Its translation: CASSHGESPLHF.

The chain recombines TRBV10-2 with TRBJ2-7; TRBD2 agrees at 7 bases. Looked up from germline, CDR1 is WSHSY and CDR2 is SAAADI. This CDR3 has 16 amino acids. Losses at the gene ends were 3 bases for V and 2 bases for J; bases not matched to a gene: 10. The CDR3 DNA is TGCGCCAGCAGTGACCCCGGGAGGAGGGGAACCTACGAGCAGTACTTC. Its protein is CASSDPGRRGTYEQYF.

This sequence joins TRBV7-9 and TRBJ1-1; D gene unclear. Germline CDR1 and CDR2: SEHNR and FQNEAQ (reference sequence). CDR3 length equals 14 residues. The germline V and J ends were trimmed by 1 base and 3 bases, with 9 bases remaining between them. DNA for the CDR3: TGTGCCAGCAGCTTAGTTCAGTTGCACACTGAAGCTTTCTTT. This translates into CASSLVQLHTEAFF. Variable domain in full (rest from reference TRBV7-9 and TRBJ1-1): DTGVSQNPRHKITKRGQNVTFRCDPISEHNRLYWYRQTLGQGPEFLTYFQNEAQLEKSRLLSDRFSAERPKGSFSTLEIQRTEQGDSAMYLCASSLVQLHTEAFFGQGTRLTVV.

The CDR3 DNA is TGTGCCAGCAGCCAAGATTGGACAGGGAGGAACGAGCAGTACTTC. Translated, it gives CASSQDWTGRNEQYF. The chain couples TRBV4-2 to TRBJ2-7, with 8 bases that match TRBD1. J was trimmed by 5 bases and V by 0 bases; bases with no gene match: 6. The germline gives CDR1 LGHNA, CDR2 YNFKEQ. The CDR3 is made up of 15 amino acids.

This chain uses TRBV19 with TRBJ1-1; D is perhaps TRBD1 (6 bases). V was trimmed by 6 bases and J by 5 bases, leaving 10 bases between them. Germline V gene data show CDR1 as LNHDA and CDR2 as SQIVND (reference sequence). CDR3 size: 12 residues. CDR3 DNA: TGTGCCAGTAGCTGGGGGCGGACTGAAGCTTTCTTT. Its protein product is CASSWGRTEAFF.

The DNA for the CDR3 is TGTGCCAGCAGCAAAGGAAGGGTAGCGGGTCTATCCTACGAGCAGTACTTC. Protein sequence: CASSKGRVAGLSYEQYF. The J gene is TRBJ2-7, the V gene TRBV21-1; the table names TRBD2, a call not compared with the DNA. TRBV21-1 is marked as a pseudogene. The CDR3 spans 17 residues.

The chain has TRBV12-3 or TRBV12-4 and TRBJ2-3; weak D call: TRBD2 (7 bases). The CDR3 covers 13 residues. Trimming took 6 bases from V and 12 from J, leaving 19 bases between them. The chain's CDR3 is CASSWDLAGAQYF. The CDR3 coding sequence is TGTGCCAGCAGCTGGGACTTGGCGGGGGCACAGTATTTT.

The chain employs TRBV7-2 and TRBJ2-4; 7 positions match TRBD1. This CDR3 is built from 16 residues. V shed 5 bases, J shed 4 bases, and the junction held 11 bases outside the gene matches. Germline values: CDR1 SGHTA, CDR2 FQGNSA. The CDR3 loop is CASSPRQTGVKNIQYF. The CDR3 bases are TGTGCCAGCAGCCCTCGGCAAACAGGGGTGAAAAACATTCAGTACTTC.

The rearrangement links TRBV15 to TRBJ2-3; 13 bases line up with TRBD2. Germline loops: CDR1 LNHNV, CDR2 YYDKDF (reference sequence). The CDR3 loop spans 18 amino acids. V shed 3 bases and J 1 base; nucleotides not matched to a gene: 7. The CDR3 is CATSSKRLAGGGTDTQYF. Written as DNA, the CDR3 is TGTGCCACCAGCAGTAAGAGACTAGCGGGGGGAGGCACAGATACGCAGTATTTT.

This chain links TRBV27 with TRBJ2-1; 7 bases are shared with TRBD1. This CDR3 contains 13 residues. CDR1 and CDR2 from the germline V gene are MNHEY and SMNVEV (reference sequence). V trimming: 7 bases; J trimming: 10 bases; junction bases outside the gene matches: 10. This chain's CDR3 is CASKTYRGREQFF. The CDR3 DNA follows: TGTGCCAGCAAGACCTACAGGGGAAGGGAGCAGTTCTTC.

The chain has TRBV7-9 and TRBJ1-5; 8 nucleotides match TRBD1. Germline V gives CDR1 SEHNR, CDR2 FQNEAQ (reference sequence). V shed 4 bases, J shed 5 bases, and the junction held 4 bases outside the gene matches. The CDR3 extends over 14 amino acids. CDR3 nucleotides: TGTGCCAGCAGCTCAGGACAGGGATATCAGCCCCAGCATTTT. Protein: CASSSGQGYQPQHF.

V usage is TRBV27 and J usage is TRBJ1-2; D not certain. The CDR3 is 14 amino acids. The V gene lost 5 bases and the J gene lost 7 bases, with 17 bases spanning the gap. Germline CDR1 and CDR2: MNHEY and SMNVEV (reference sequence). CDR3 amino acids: CASSPWGEAGGYTF. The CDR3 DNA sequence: TGTGCCAGCAGTCCCTGGGGAGAAGCGGGTGGCTACACCTTC.

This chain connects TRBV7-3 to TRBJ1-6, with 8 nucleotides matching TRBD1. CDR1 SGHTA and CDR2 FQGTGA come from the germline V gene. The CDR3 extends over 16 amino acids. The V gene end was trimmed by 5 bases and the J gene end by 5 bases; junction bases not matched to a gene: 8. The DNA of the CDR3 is TGTGCCAGCAGCCTCAGGGGGCTTGGGGATAATTCACCCCTCCACTTT. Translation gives CASSLRGLGDNSPLHF.

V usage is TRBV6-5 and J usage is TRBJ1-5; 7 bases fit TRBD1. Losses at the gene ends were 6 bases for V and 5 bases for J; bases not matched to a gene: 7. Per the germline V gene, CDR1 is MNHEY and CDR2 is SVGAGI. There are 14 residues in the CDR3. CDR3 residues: CASSLTGVDQPQHF. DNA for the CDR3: TGTGCCAGCAGCCTCACAGGGGTGGATCAGCCCCAGCATTTT.

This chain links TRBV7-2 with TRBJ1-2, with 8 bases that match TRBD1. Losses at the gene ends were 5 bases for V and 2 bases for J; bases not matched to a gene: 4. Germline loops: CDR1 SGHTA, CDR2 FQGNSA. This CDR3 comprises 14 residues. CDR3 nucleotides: TGTGCCAGCAGCATAGACAGGGGAAACTATGGCTACACCTTC. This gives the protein CASSIDRGNYGYTF.

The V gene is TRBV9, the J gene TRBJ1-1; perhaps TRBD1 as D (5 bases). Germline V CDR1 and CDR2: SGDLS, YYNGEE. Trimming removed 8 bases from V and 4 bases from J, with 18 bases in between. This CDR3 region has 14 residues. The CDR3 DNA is TGTGCCAGTTCTACGGGGGGAACGGGCACTGAAGCTTTCTTT. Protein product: CASSTGGTGTEAFF. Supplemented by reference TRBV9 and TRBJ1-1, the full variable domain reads DSGVTQTPKHLITATGQRVTLRCSPRSGDLSVYWYQQSLDQGLQFLIQYYNGEERAKGNILERFSAQQFPDLHSELNLSSLELGDSALYFCASSTGGTGTEAFFGQGTRLTVV.

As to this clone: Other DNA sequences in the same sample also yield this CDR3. The CDR3 DNA sequence: TGCGCCAGCAGCTTGGCCGGGACACCCTACGAGCAGTACTTC. Residues: CASSLAGTPYEQYF. This chain links TRBV5-1 with TRBJ2-7, with a tentative D call TRBD1 (6 bases). This CDR3 has 14 amino acids. V lost 0 bases, J lost 2 bases, and 9 bases lay in between. CDR1 SGHRS and CDR2 YFSETQ come from the germline V gene.

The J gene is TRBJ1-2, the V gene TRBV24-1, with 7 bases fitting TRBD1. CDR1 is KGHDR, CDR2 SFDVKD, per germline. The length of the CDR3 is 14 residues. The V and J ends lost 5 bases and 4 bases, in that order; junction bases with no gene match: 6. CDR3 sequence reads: CATSAREGAYGYTF. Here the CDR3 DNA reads TGTGCCACCAGTGCCCGAGAGGGGGCCTATGGCTACACCTTC.

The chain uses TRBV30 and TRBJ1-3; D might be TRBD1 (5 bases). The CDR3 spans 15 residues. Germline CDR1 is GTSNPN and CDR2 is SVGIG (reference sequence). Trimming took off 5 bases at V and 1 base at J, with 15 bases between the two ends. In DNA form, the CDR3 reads TGTGCCTGGGGGGGGAGGGTAGCGTCTGGAAACACCATATATTTT. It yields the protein CAWGGRVASGNTIYF.